These 17 T cell receptor beta chains were sequenced from one sample in a study of blood T cell repertoires in COVID-19. TCRdb's table, derived via immunoSEQ multiplex PCR, lists solely in-frame clones and lacks some. The sample has about 170,000 clones; roughly 83% are singletons. The sample comprised peripheral blood. Source of these receptors: a young man with active or convalescent COVID-19.

This chain uses TRBV11-2 with TRBJ2-2; 9 positions match TRBD2. Germline V lookup: CDR1 SGHAT, CDR2 FQNNGV. V was pared by 7 bases and J by 4 bases, with 7 bases of the junction left unmatched. The CDR3 has 15 amino acids. The CDR3 sequence: CASKTGGGATGELFF. The CDR3, as DNA: TGTGCCAGCAAGACTGGCGGGGGGGCCACCGGGGAGCTGTTTTTT.

This clone is a singleton in its sample. The chain joins TRBV15 to TRBJ1-1; D remains ambiguous. Trimming left V 3 bases short and J 6 bases short, with 26 bases between. CDR1 is LNHNV, CDR2 YYDKDF, per germline (reference sequence). The CDR3 spans 18 residues. The CDR3 loop is CATSRNLGRRTMRAEAFF. CDR3 DNA: TGTGCCACCAGCAGGAACCTCGGACGACGGACGATGCGGGCTGAAGCTTTCTTT.

In nucleotides, the CDR3 is TGTGCCAGCAGCGCCCCAGGGTGGGGTAATGAAAAACTGTTTTTT. It translates to CASSAPGWGNEKLFF. The J gene is TRBJ1-4, the V gene TRBV7-9; D perhaps matches TRBD1 (5 bases). The V and J ends lost 5 bases and 4 bases respectively, with 14 bases between them. This CDR3 comprises 15 residues. Germline CDR1 reads SEHNR; CDR2 reads FQNEAQ (reference sequence).

The J gene is TRBJ2-1, the V gene TRBV10-2; TRBD2 is a possible D gene (6 bases). This CDR3 has 15 amino acids. The ends were cut back, 5 bases at V and 6 bases at J, with 17 bases in the middle. Germline CDR1 and CDR2: WSHSY and SAAADI. The CDR3 nucleotides read TGCGCCAGCAGTCCTCGGGGCAGGAGGGTCAATGAGCAGTTCTTC. As protein: CASSPRGRRVNEQFF.

This chain joins TRBV7-3 and TRBJ2-5; no clear D gene. In germline, CDR1 is SGHTA, CDR2 FQGTGA. The V end was cut by 4 bases, the J end by 4 bases, with 13 bases between. The CDR3 totals 14 residues. The CDR3 DNA is TGTGCCAGCAGCTCTTACCCAAACGGAGAGACCCAGTACTTC. Its protein is CASSSYPNGETQYF.

This clone came up once. The sample contains more than one DNA sequence encoding this CDR3. This chain joins TRBV18 and TRBJ1-5, with D possibly TRBD1 on 6 matching bases. Germline CDR1 KGHSH, CDR2 LQKENI. The CDR3 runs 14 residues. V was shortened by 1 base and J by 2 bases, with 6 bases between the two germline ends. The CDR3 loop reads CASSPQGGNQPQHF. The CDR3 DNA is TGTGCCAGCTCACCACAGGGGGGCAATCAGCCCCAGCATTTT.

The gene calls are TRBV6-5 and TRBJ2-7, with 9 positions matching TRBD1. J gave up 3 bases and V 8 bases, and 8 bases lay outside the gene matches. There are 14 residues in the CDR3. From germline, CDR1 is MNHEY and CDR2 SVGAGI. CDR3 DNA sequence: TGTGCCAGCGGGGACAGGGTGAAAATCTACGAGCAGTACTTC. This translates into CASGDRVKIYEQYF.

The table lists this clone with a few counts. The V and J genes are TRBV3-1 (or the pseudogene TRBV3-2) and TRBJ2-5; TRBD2 is a possible D gene (5 bases). The CDR3 totals 15 residues. The ends were cut back, 0 bases at V and 7 bases at J, with 15 bases in the middle. The germline V gene encodes CDR1 LGHDT and CDR2 YNNKEL (reference sequence). CDR3 loop: CASSQESFGVGTQYF. For the CDR3, the DNA is TGTGCCAGCAGCCAAGAATCATTCGGGGTTGGGACCCAGTACTTC.

This clone was observed a few times. CDR3 coding DNA: TGTGCCAGCAGCTTGGGCCGGGACAGGGTTAGCTACACCTTC. This translates into CASSLGRDRVSYTF. This chain uses TRBV7-9 with TRBJ1-2; 9 nucleotides line up with TRBD1. This CDR3 comprises 14 residues. Germline CDR1 SEHNR, CDR2 FQNEAQ (reference sequence). Trimming at V came to 3 bases and at J to 9 bases, leaving 8 bases not matched to a gene.

This chain connects TRBV6-2 or TRBV6-3 to TRBJ2-3, with TRBD2 as a possible D gene (7 bases). V was trimmed by 2 bases and J by 2 bases, leaving 23 bases between them. Per germline, CDR1 MNHEY and CDR2 SVGEGT. The CDR3 is 19 residues long. DNA of the CDR3: TGTGCCAGCAGTTACGACCCAGTAAGGGGGAGGGCCCACACAGATACGCAGTATTTT. This translates into CASSYDPVRGRAHTDTQYF.

The chain has TRBV12-3 or TRBV12-4 and TRBJ2-5; a weak D match, TRBD1 (5 bases). CDR3 length: 13 residues. V lost 5 bases and J 5 bases, leaving 12 bases between the germline ends. The CDR3 coding sequence is TGTGCCAGCAGTCTACAGGTGGTGGAGACCCAGTACTTC. Translated, it gives CASSLQVVETQYF.

This sequence joins TRBV15 and TRBJ1-1, with 7 bases that match TRBD1. The CDR3 contains 14 residues. V trimming: 2 bases; J trimming: 4 bases; junction bases outside the gene matches: 4. Germline V gene sequence: CDR1 LNHNV, CDR2 YYDKDF (reference sequence). CDR3 sequence (DNA): TGTGCCACCAGCAGATTGTCAGGGGGCACTGAAGCTTTCTTT. Protein sequence: CATSRLSGGTEAFF.

This chain connects TRBV19 to TRBJ2-3; tentative D call: TRBD2 (6 bases). V shed 2 bases and J shed 6 bases, with 27 bases lying between them. CDR3 size: 19 residues. CDR1 and CDR2 from the germline V gene are LNHDA and SQIVND (reference sequence). CDR3 loop: CASSIRSSSTRRWGDTQYF. CDR3 in DNA: TGTGCCAGTAGTATACGCAGCTCCTCGACTAGGAGGTGGGGGGATACGCAGTATTTT.

A note on this clone: This could be a read error, since a much larger clone is one nucleotide away. The chain carries TRBV7-8 and TRBJ2-2; 7 bases fit TRBD1. V gave up 5 bases and J gave up 1 base; unmatched junction bases: 7. Germline V gene lookup returns CDR1 SGHVS and CDR2 FQNEAQ. The CDR3 is made up of 16 amino acids. This chain's CDR3 is CASSADRVLNTGELFF. CDR3 bases: TGTGCCAGCAGCGCCGACAGGGTATTGAACACCGGGGAGCTGTTTTTT.

This chain links TRBV6-1 with TRBJ1-1, with 7 bases fitting TRBD1. The trim removed 1 base at V and 1 base at J, leaving 9 bases unmatched. The CDR3 loop spans 17 amino acids. Germline CDR1 reads MNHNS; CDR2 reads SASEGT. CDR3 nucleotide sequence: TGTGCCAGCAGTGAAGTTATGACAGGGAGAGCGAACACTGAAGCTTTCTTT. The encoded protein is CASSEVMTGRANTEAFF.

This clone was observed a single time. This chain uses TRBV6-6 with TRBJ2-2, with 8 nucleotides matching TRBD2. Losses at the gene ends were 6 bases for V and 4 bases for J; bases not matched to a gene: 7. This CDR3 is 15 amino acids long. CDR1 and CDR2 (germline): MNHNY, SVGAGI (reference sequence). CDR3 bases: TGTGCCAGCAGCCCGGGACTAGGCGGCACCGGGGAGCTGTTTTTT. It specifies CASSPGLGGTGELFF.

The J gene is TRBJ2-7, the V gene TRBV3-1 (or the pseudogene TRBV3-2), with D possibly TRBD1 on 6 matching bases. This CDR3 is built from 13 residues. V was shortened by 4 bases and J by 1 base, with 8 bases between the two germline ends. The V gene's germline CDR1 is LGHDT and CDR2 YNNKEL (reference sequence). The CDR3 coding sequence is TGTGCCAGCAGCCCGGACAGATCCTACGAGCAGTACTTC. This sequence encodes CASSPDRSYEQYF.